The rows below give T cell receptor beta chains drawn from one sample of a study of T cell changes during pregnancy in multiple sclerosis. Sequencing used immunoSEQ multiplex PCR; TCRdb keeps in-frame clones, though not all of them. This table has under 110,000 clones, about 91% appearing once. Source: peripheral blood, taken in the second trimester of pregnancy. The receptors derive from a female donor with multiple sclerosis, enrolled in a pregnancy study. Each CDR3 is given with its conserved first and last residue. D genes are given only for firm matches. Clone size appears in some rows only: once, few, many, or a class for an expanded clone.

j_call v_call clone_size d_call cdr3_nt cdr3_aa
TRBJ2-1 TRBV27 NA TRBD2 TGTGCCAGCAGTTTTACTAGCGGGAGTTCTGAGTTCTTC CASSFTSGSSEFF
TRBJ2-3 TRBV18 NA TRBD1 TGTGCCAGCTCACCACCGGACAGGGTGAATACAGATACGCAGTATTTT CASSPPDRVNTDTQYF
TRBJ1-4 TRBV27 NA NA TGTGCCAGCAGTCCCGTTGCAACTAATGAAAAACTGTTTTTT CASSPVATNEKLFF
TRBJ1-4 TRBV29-1 NA NA TGCAGCGTTGAAGAGGACAGATCGAGTGAAAAACTGTTTTTT CSVEEDRSSEKLFF
TRBJ2-7 TRBV10-3 NA NA TGTGCCATCAGTCCCCAGGGCCACGAGCAGTACTTC CAISPQGHEQYF
TRBJ2-7 TRBV19 NA TRBD2 TGTGCCAGTAGTATAAGGACTAGCGGGAGCGAGCAGTACTTC CASSIRTSGSEQYF
TRBJ2-1 TRBV19 NA TRBD1 TGTGCCAGCAACTACAGGGGGTACAATGAGCAGTTCTTC CASNYRGYNEQFF
TRBJ2-3 TRBV15 NA NA TGTGCCACCAGCAGAGATGGCGGGCGGGCTTCCACAGATACGCAGTATTTT CATSRDGGRASTDTQYF
TRBJ2-7 TRBV5-1 NA TRBD2 TGCGCCAGCAGCTTGGACGGCGGGAGCTCCTACGAGCAGTACTTC CASSLDGGSSYEQYF
TRBJ1-2 TRBV28 NA NA TGTGCCAGCAGTCAACAGGGACGCGGCTACACCTTC CASSQQGRGYTF
TRBJ1-3 TRBV6-5 NA NA TGTGCCAGCACGCGGTCCGCTGGAAACACCATATATTTT CASTRSAGNTIYF
TRBJ2-1 TRBV9 once TRBD2 TGTGCCAGCAGCGCATACGGGACTAGTTACAATGAGCAGTTCTTC CASSAYGTSYNEQFF
TRBJ1-1 TRBV11-2 NA TRBD1 TGTGCCAGCACCCAGGGTGAGGGGGCGGGCTCTGAAGCTTTCTTT CASTQGEGAGSEAFF
TRBJ1-1 TRBV29-1 few NA TGCAGCGTTGAGAGGTTGGGCGGGCCCTACACTGAAGCTTTCTTT CSVERLGGPYTEAFF
TRBJ2-7 TRBV5-4 NA TRBD1 TGTGCCAGCAGCTTGCCGGACAGGGGGGACGAGCAGTACTTC CASSLPDRGDEQYF
TRBJ1-1 TRBV28 NA TRBD1 TGTGCCAGCAGTTTAGCGACAGGGGCGAACACTGAAGCTTTCTTT CASSLATGANTEAFF
TRBJ1-3 TRBV7-9 NA NA TGTGCCAGCAGCTTCTCCGGTGGAAACACCATATATTTT CASSFSGGNTIYF
TRBJ1-1 TRBV21-1 NA NA TGTGCCAGCAGCAAAGTCGCAGGGGCGGGTACTGAAGCTTTCTTT CASSKVAGAGTEAFF
TRBJ2-3 TRBV28 NA TRBD2 TGTGCCAGCAGTTTAGGGAGCGGGAGCGTCACAGATACGCAGTATTTT CASSLGSGSVTDTQYF
TRBJ2-2 TRBV9 NA NA TGTGCCAGCAGCGTAGCCCCCCGACTTAGGATGAGTACCGGGGAGCTGTTTTTT CASSVAPRLRMSTGELFF
TRBJ2-1 TRBV6-5 NA NA TGTGCCAGCGGCTCCATGAGGGGGGGTCACACTGAGCAGTTCTTC CASGSMRGGHTEQFF
TRBJ2-7 TRBV28 NA TRBD2 TGTGCCAGCAGTTTACCGTCGGGACGGGGGGGGACTAGGGAGCAGTACTTC CASSLPSGRGGTREQYF
TRBJ2-5 TRBV29-1 NA TRBD2 TGCAGCGTGGGACTAGCGGGGAAGGAAGAGACCCAGTACTTC CSVGLAGKEETQYF
TRBJ2-1 TRBV30 NA TRBD2 TGTGCCTGGAGTGCGGGACTAGCGGGCTACAATGAGCAGTTCTTC CAWSAGLAGYNEQFF
TRBJ2-3 TRBV28 once TRBD1 TGTGCCAGCAGTGGCCGACAGGGGGCGGCAGATACGCAGTATTTT CASSGRQGAADTQYF
TRBJ2-7 TRBV27 NA TRBD1 TGTGCCAGCAGTCAACAGGGGGACGAGCAGTACTTC CASSQQGDEQYF
TRBJ2-7 TRBV10-3 NA NA TGTGCCATCAGTGAGTCCGTATTCTCCTACGAGCAGTACTTC CAISESVFSYEQYF
TRBJ1-2 TRBV4-2 few TRBD1 TGTGCCAGCAGCCAAGCGGGACAGGGTCATCGTTCTTCTGGCTACACCTTC CASSQAGQGHRSSGYTF
TRBJ2-5 TRBV2 NA TRBD2 TGTGCCAGCAGTGGACTAGCGGGGGGAGGGGAGACCCAGTACTTC CASSGLAGGGETQYF
TRBJ2-1 TRBV27 NA NA TGTGCCAGCAGTCCCCGAAGCGGGCTCTCCTACAATGAGCAGTTCTTC CASSPRSGLSYNEQFF
TRBJ2-7 TRBV28 NA NA TGTGCCAGCAGAACGGGAGTGGAAGAAAACGAGCAGTACTTC CASRTGVEENEQYF
TRBJ2-3 TRBV6-1 once TRBD1 TGTGCCAGCAGTGCGCGGACAGGCCCAGATACGCAGTATTTT CASSARTGPDTQYF
TRBJ2-5 TRBV5-1 NA TRBD1 TGCGCCAGCAGCCGTGGACAGGGTAGGGAGACCCAGTACTTC CASSRGQGRETQYF
TRBJ2-1 TRBV5-4 NA NA TGTGCCAGCAGCTTCTCGGGCTCCTACAATGAGCAGTTCTTC CASSFSGSYNEQFF
TRBJ2-2 TRBV5-4 NA TRBD2 TGTGCCAGCAGCCCACCGGGGCTAGCGGGAGGGCCTGGCGGGGAGCTGTTTTTT CASSPPGLAGGPGGELFF
TRBJ2-7 TRBV6-1 NA TRBD2 TGTGCCAGCCCCGGGACTAGCGACTACGAGCAGTACTTC CASPGTSDYEQYF
TRBJ2-7 TRBV27 NA TRBD1 TGTGCCAGCATGGCAGGGGGATACGAGCAGTACTTC CASMAGGYEQYF
TRBJ2-5 TRBV6-6 NA TRBD2 TGTGCCAGCCAGACTAGCGCCCTACAAGAGACCCAGTACTTC CASQTSALQETQYF
TRBJ2-7 TRBV2 NA NA TGTGCCAGCAGTGAATCACGGACAGTCTACGAGCAGTACTTC CASSESRTVYEQYF
TRBJ2-5 TRBV30 once NA TGTGCCTGGAGTGTGGGTGGCGGGACCCAGTACTTC CAWSVGGGTQYF
TRBJ2-1 TRBV29-1 NA NA TGCAGCGTTGACCAGGGGTTGAATGAGCAGTTCTTC CSVDQGLNEQFF
TRBJ2-3 TRBV29-1 NA NA TGCAGCCCCACGCGCACAGGGTCGACAGATACGCAGTATTTT CSPTRTGSTDTQYF
TRBJ2-4 TRBV18 once TRBD1 TGTGCCAGCTCAGCAACCGGGACAGGGCTTGCCAAAAACATTCAGTACTTC CASSATGTGLAKNIQYF
TRBJ2-7 TRBV9 NA NA TGTGCCAGCAGCGTAGTAGAAAGCTACGAGCAGTACTTC CASSVVESYEQYF